This entry lists 24 T cell receptor beta chains sequenced from one sample in a study of blood T cells in healthy people across ages. Together with a sample-barcoded 5' primer, a J-beta primer mix was included in a second PCR lasting roughly 6 to 12 cycles. Via MiXCR, TCRdb re-called the 5' RACE reads, giving one row per CDR3 protein. This repertoire shows about 570,000 distinct CDR3 sequences, 27% found once; its top ten account for less than 20%. The sequenced sample consisted of blood. These receptors were taken from a woman aged 70-85 years in good health.

The chain carries TRBV3-1 and TRBJ2-1, with D perhaps matching TRBD1 (6 bases). The CDR3 is 15 residues long. Germline values: CDR1 LGHDT, CDR2 YNNKEL (reference sequence). V was pared by 4 bases and J by 0 bases, with 10 bases between. The chain's CDR3 is CASSRQELSYNEQFF. The DNA for the CDR3 is TGTGCCAGCAGCCGACAGGAACTCTCCTACAATGAGCAGTTCTTC.

The rearrangement joins TRBV29-1 to TRBJ1-1; D is uncertain. CDR1 is SQVTM and CDR2 is ANQGSEA in the germline V gene. V dropped 7 bases and J dropped 0 bases, with 6 bases sitting between them. The CDR3 extends over 11 amino acids. The CDR3 DNA reads TGCAGCGGGGTGGTGAACACTGAAGCTTTCTTT. This sequence encodes CSGVVNTEAFF.

For this clonotype: The junction does not match germline at one end; this may be a read error. The chain uses TRBV29-1 and TRBJ2-1; D not certain. The DNA end is more similar to TRBJ2-7, so the J call may be wrong. This CDR3 is 12 amino acids long. CDR1 and CDR2 from the germline V gene are SQVTM and ANQGSEA. CDR3 bases: TGCAGCGTGGTTGGTGACTCCTACGGGCAGTACTTC. Its translation is CSVVGDSYGQYF.

This clonotype appeared a few times. The chain has TRBV7-2 and TRBJ2-3; D unresolved. The CDR3 contains 14 residues. The germline V gene encodes CDR1 SGHTA and CDR2 FQGNSA. The V gene lost 1 base and the J gene lost 7 bases, with 12 bases spanning the gap. CDR3 nucleotide sequence: TGTGCCAGCAGCTTAGGCGGCGCCACCTATACGCAGTATTTT. Its translation is CASSLGGATYTQYF.

A word on this clonotype: A much larger clone lies a single base off, so this may be a read error. The chain links TRBV2 to TRBJ2-6, with D uncertain. The CDR3 runs to 15 residues. V lost 7 bases to trimming and J lost 0 bases, with 10 bases between them. From germline, CDR1 is SNHLY and CDR2 FYNNEI. The CDR3 is CASNGDTSGANVLTF. The DNA of the CDR3 is TGTGCCAGCAACGGCGATACCTCTGGGGCCAACGTCCTGACTTTC.

This chain joins TRBV20-1 and TRBJ2-3; D ambiguous. The CDR3 consists of 11 residues. Germline V gives CDR1 DFQATT, CDR2 SNEGSKA (reference sequence). CDR3 residues: CTLLRTDTQYF. CDR3 DNA sequence: TGCACCCTACTACGCACAGATACGCAGTATTTT.

In its sample, this clonotype was seen a few times. The chain combines TRBV7-9 with TRBJ2-2, with D perhaps assigned TRBD1 or TRBD2 (6 bases each). V lost 2 bases to trimming and J lost 2 bases, with 9 bases between them. The CDR3 spans 15 residues. Germline assignment: CDR1 SEHNR and CDR2 FQNEAQ (reference sequence). CDR3 DNA sequence: TGTGCCAGCAGCTTACCGGGGGCCAACACCGGGGAGCTGTTTTTT. It translates to CASSLPGANTGELFF.

Only a few counts were recorded for this clonotype. The rearrangement joins TRBV20-1 to TRBJ2-5; perhaps TRBD2 as D (6 bases). The CDR3 is 13 amino acids. Deletions cut 5 bases from V and 3 bases from J, with 13 bases between. Germline-derived CDR1 and CDR2 are DFQATT and SNEGSKA (reference sequence). This CDR3 is CSAVLATKETQYF. CDR3 nucleotides: TGCAGTGCTGTCCTAGCGACCAAAGAGACCCAGTACTTC.

This clonotype has a handful of counts. This chain uses TRBV20-1 with TRBJ1-1; no clear D. CDR3 length: 11 amino acids. CDR1 DFQATT and CDR2 SNEGSKA come from the germline V gene (reference sequence). The CDR3 nucleotides read TGCAGCCCCGGAGGTCCCCTTGAAGCTTTCTTT. This codes for CSPGGPLEAFF.

This clonotype was counted only a few times. This chain uses TRBV2 with TRBJ2-5, with 12 nucleotides matching TRBD2. The CDR3 loop spans 17 amino acids. Unmatched junction bases numbered 12, after V lost 5 bases and J lost 5 bases. Germline assignment: CDR1 SNHLY and CDR2 FYNNEI. CDR3 in amino acids: CASSPPTSGGHPETQYF. CDR3 nucleotides: TGTGCCAGCAGTCCGCCAACTAGCGGGGGGCACCCGGAGACCCAGTACTTC.

In regard to this clonotype: A read error may account for a junction end that differs from germline. J is TRBJ1-4 and V is TRBV10-3; TRBD1 matches 10 bases. This CDR3 has 15 residues. CDR1 is ENHRY, CDR2 SYGVKD, per germline. CDR3 in amino acids: CAVSDSGTGEEKLFF. The DNA of the CDR3 is TGTGCCGTCAGTGATTCCGGGACAGGGGAAGAAAAACTGTTTTTT.

This clonotype was counted a few times. The rearrangement joins TRBV6-5 to TRBJ1-4; D might be TRBD1 (5 bases). V dropped 6 bases and J dropped 7 bases, with 15 bases sitting between them. From germline, CDR1 is MNHEY and CDR2 SVGAGI. This CDR3 region has 14 residues. The CDR3, as DNA: TGTGCCAGCAGGGCAGGGTCCGGAGCTGAAAAACTGTTTTTT. Encoded protein: CASRAGSGAEKLFF.

The chain links TRBV5-1 to TRBJ2-7, with 7 bases matching TRBD1. Germline CDR1 is SGHRS and CDR2 is YFSETQ. The V gene end was trimmed by 4 bases and the J gene end by 0 bases; junction bases not matched to a gene: 4. There are 14 residues in the CDR3. The CDR3 spells CASSGGQTSYEQYF. The CDR3, as DNA: TGCGCCAGCAGCGGGGGACAGACCTCCTACGAGCAGTACTTC. The full variable domain, in which reference TRBV5-1 and TRBJ2-7 provide the parts outside the CDR3, is KAGVTQTPRYLIKTRGQQVTLSCSPISGHRSVSWYQQTPGQGLQFLFEYFSETQRNKGNFPGRFSGRQFSNSRSEMNVSTLELGDSALYLCASSGGQTSYEQYFGPGTRLTVT.

This chain joins TRBV6-2 or TRBV6-3 and TRBJ2-2; 10 bases match TRBD2. The V gene's germline CDR1 is MNHEY and CDR2 SVGEGT. The CDR3 has 16 amino acids. V gave up 6 bases and J gave up 2 bases; unmatched junction bases: 6. Here the CDR3 DNA reads TGTGCCAGCAGCCTATTAGCGGGGGGAAACACCGGGGAGCTGTTTTTT. Its protein product is CASSLLAGGNTGELFF.

A few counts support this clonotype. The V and J genes are TRBV12-3 or TRBV12-4 and TRBJ2-1; D call uncertain. The ends were cut back, 1 base at V and 11 bases at J, with 15 bases in the middle. The CDR3 sequence is 14 residues long. The CDR3 DNA reads as TGTGCCAGCAGTTTAGAGGCCGATCTAGATCAGCAGTTCTTC. It specifies CASSLEADLDQQFF.

This clonotype has a count of ten or more. The chain recombines TRBV27 with TRBJ2-7; D possibly matches TRBD1 or TRBD2 (5 bases each). This CDR3 spans 15 amino acids. Trimming took 5 bases from V and 3 from J, leaving 17 bases between them. Germline V gene sequence: CDR1 MNHEY, CDR2 SMNVEV (reference sequence). CDR3: CASSGDGRGRYEQYF. The CDR3 coding sequence is TGTGCCAGCAGTGGAGACGGAAGGGGACGCTACGAGCAGTACTTC.

This clonotype showed up just a few times. The genes are TRBV27 and TRBJ2-5, with D possibly being TRBD1 (6 bases). Germline CDR1 reads MNHEY; CDR2 reads SMNVEV (reference sequence). V was pared by 6 bases and J by 4 bases, with 21 bases between. CDR3 length: 16 amino acids. The CDR3 spells CASSWDLQGAPETQYF. The CDR3 nucleotides read TGTGCCAGCAGCTGGGACCTACAGGGCGCCCCAGAGACCCAGTACTTC.

The chain couples TRBV20-1 to TRBJ2-3; 7 bases match TRBD2. The CDR3 has 13 residues. In germline, CDR1 is DFQATT, CDR2 SNEGSKA (reference sequence). The ends lost 1 base at V and 6 bases at J; junction bases unmatched: 4. CDR3 in amino acids: CSARAGGSDTQYF. The CDR3 DNA reads TGCAGTGCTAGAGCGGGGGGATCGGATACGCAGTATTTT.

In its sample, this clonotype was seen a few times. The chain recombines TRBV13 with TRBJ2-3; the D is unclear. CDR3 length: 12 amino acids. V gave up 8 bases and J gave up 1 base, with 7 bases separating them. Germline CDR1 is PRHDT and CDR2 is FYEKMQ (reference sequence). The CDR3 nucleotides are TGTGCCAGCGGAACGGGCACAGATACGCAGTATTTT. Protein sequence: CASGTGTDTQYF.

This clonotype was detected a few times. In DNA form, the CDR3 reads TGTGCCAGTAGTCCGGGACAGGCGCCGAACACTGAAGCTTTCTTT. Translation: CASSPGQAPNTEAFF. The chain recombines TRBV19 with TRBJ1-1, with 8 bases that match TRBD1. Germline lookup yields CDR1 LNHDA and CDR2 SQIVND (reference sequence). This CDR3 is built from 15 residues. Unmatched junction bases numbered 6, after V lost 5 bases and J lost 1 base.

This clonotype has only a few counts. The chain is built from TRBV11-2 and TRBJ2-4; weak D call: TRBD2 (7 bases). The germline CDR1 and CDR2 sequences are SGHAT and FQNNGV. V was shortened by 5 bases and J by 4 bases, with 24 bases between the two germline ends. The CDR3 has 18 amino acids. CDR3 sequence (DNA): TGTGCCAGCAGCCCCAGGGGAGGGAGCGGGCCAACTAAAAACATTCAGTACTTC. This codes for CASSPRGGSGPTKNIQYF.

V usage is TRBV24-1 and J usage is TRBJ1-2; 7 bases fit TRBD1. The germline CDR1 and CDR2 sequences are KGHDR and SFDVKD. Losses at the gene ends were 8 bases for V and 6 bases for J; bases not matched to a gene: 8. This CDR3 contains 13 residues. The CDR3 coding sequence is TGTGCCACCACAGCCAGGGGGAAGGATGGCTACACCTTC. This translates into CATTARGKDGYTF.

The chain carries TRBV7-3 and TRBJ1-2; D ambiguous. The V gene's germline CDR1 is SGHTA and CDR2 FQGTGA. V was pared by 2 bases and J by 6 bases, with 10 bases between. This CDR3 has 13 residues. CDR3 coding DNA: TGTGCCAGCAGCTTAGGAACTAGGGATGGCTACACCTTC. This translates into CASSLGTRDGYTF.

This clonotype showed up just a few times. The genes are TRBV5-1 and TRBJ2-1; the match to TRBD1 covers 8 bases. From germline, CDR1 is SGHRS and CDR2 YFSETQ. Germline trimming cut 7 bases from V and 4 bases from J; bases unmatched to any gene: 7. The CDR3 totals 14 residues. CDR3 bases: TGCGCCAGCCGACAGGGGAACGGGTACAATGAGCAGTTCTTC. This translates into CASRQGNGYNEQFF.